The T cell receptor beta chain under discussion was sequenced for a study of blood T cell repertoires in COVID-19. Whole-study context: Sites in the United States, Italy and Spain provided acute and convalescent COVID-19 samples. The analysed material was cDNA or gDNA that came from T cells, B-cell-depleted T cells, or PBMCs.

The protocol was immunoSEQ multiplex PCR, while the TCRdb copy is restricted to in-frame clones and leaves out a portion. Here the sample spans 300,000 to 350,000 clones, about 90% being singletons. Followed longitudinally, the Seattle patients had been enrolled during active infection. The CDR3 consists of 14 residues. The germline gives CDR1 MNHNY, CDR2 SVGAGI (reference sequence). V dropped 2 bases and J dropped 3 bases, with 8 bases sitting between them. Input material: peripheral blood. This receptor was obtained from a woman aged 25 to 39 with COVID-19, enrolled during active disease. The gene calls are TRBV6-6 and TRBJ1-5; tentative D call: TRBD1 (6 bases). In DNA form, the CDR3 reads TGTGCCAGCAGTTACGACAGGAACAATCAGCCCCAGCATTTT. Translated: CASSYDRNNQPQHF.